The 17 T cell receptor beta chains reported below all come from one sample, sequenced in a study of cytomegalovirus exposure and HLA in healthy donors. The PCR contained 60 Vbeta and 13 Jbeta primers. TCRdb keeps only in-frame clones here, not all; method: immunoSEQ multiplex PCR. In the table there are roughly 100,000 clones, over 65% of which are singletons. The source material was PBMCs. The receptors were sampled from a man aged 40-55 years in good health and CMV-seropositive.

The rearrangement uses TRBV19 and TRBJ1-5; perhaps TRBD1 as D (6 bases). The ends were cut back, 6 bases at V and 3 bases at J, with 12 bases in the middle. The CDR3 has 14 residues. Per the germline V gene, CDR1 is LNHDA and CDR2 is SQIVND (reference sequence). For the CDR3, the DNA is TGTGCCAGTAGCTGGGGGCAGTACAATCAGCCCCAGCATTTT. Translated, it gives CASSWGQYNQPQHF.

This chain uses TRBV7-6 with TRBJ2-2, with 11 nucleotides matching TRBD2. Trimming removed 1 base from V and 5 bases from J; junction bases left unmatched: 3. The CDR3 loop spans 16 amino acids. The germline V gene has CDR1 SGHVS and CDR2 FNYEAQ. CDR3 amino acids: CASSLVVAGGTGELFF. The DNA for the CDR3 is TGTGCCAGCAGCTTAGTAGTAGCGGGAGGGACCGGGGAGCTGTTTTTT.

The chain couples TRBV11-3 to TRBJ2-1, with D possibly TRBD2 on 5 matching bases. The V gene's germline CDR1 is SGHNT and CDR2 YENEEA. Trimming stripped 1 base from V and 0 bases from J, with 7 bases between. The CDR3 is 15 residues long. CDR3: CASSLADSSYNEQFF. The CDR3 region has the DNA TGTGCCAGCAGCTTAGCGGACTCCTCCTACAATGAGCAGTTCTTC.

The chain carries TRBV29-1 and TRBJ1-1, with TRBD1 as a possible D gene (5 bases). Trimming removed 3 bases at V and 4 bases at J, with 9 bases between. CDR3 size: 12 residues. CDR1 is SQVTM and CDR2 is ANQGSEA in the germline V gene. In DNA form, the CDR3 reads TGCAGCGTTGAGGGGGGGGGCACTGAAGCTTTCTTT. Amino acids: CSVEGGGTEAFF.

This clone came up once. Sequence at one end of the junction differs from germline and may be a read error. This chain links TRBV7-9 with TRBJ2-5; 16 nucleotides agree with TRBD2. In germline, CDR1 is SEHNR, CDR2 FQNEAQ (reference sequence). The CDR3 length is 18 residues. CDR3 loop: CSSSLGTSGGGLQETQYF. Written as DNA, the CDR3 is TGTTCCAGCAGCTTAGGGACTAGCGGGGGGGGCCTTCAAGAGACCCAGTACTTC.

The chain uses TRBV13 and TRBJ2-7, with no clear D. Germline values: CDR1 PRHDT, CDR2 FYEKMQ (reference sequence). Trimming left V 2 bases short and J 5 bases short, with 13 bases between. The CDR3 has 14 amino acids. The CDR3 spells CASSLRSQLDEQYF. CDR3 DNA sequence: TGTGCCAGCAGCTTACGCTCGCAACTTGACGAGCAGTACTTC.

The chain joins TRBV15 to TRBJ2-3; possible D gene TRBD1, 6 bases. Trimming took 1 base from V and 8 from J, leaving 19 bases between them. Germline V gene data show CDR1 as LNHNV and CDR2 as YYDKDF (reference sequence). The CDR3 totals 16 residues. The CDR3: CATSRGSGVGGATQYF. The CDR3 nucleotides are TGTGCCACCAGCAGAGGATCCGGGGTAGGGGGAGCTACGCAGTATTTT.

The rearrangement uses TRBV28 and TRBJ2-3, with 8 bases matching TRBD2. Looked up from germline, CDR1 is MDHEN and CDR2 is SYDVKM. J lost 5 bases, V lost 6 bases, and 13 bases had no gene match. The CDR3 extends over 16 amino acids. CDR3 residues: CASSSREGGGLDTQYF. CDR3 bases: TGTGCCAGCAGCTCCCGGGAGGGGGGGGGTTTAGATACGCAGTATTTT.

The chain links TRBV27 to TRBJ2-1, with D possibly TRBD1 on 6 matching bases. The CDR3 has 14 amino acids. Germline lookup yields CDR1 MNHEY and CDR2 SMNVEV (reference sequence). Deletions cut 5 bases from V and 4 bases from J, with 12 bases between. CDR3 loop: CASSRQETYNEQFF. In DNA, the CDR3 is TGTGCCAGCAGTAGACAGGAAACGTACAATGAGCAGTTCTTC.

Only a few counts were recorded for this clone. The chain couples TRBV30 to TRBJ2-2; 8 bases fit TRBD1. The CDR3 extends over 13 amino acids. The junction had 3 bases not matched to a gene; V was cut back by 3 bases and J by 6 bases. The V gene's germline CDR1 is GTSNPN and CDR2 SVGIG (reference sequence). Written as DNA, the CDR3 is TGTGCCTGGAGAGAACAGGGGGCCGGGGAGCTGTTTTTT. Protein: CAWREQGAGELFF.

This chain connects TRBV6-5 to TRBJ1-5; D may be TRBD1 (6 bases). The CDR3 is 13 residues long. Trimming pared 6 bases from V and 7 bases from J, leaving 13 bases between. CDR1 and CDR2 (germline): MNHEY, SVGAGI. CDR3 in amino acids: CASSPGVGQPQHF. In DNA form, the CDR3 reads TGTGCCAGCAGCCCAGGGGTGGGGCAGCCCCAGCATTTT.

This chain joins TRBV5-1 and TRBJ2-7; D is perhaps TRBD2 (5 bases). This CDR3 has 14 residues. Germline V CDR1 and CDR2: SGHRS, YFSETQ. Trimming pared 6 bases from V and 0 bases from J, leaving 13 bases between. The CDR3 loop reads CASKGVVSSYEQYF. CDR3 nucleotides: TGCGCCAGCAAGGGAGTGGTAAGCTCCTACGAGCAGTACTTC.

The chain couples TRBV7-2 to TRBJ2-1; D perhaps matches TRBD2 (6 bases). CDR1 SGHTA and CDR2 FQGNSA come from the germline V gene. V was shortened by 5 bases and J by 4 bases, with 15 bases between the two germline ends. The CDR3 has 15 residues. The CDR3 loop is CASSLSSGFYNEQFF. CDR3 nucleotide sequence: TGTGCCAGCAGCCTCTCGAGCGGGTTTTACAATGAGCAGTTCTTC.

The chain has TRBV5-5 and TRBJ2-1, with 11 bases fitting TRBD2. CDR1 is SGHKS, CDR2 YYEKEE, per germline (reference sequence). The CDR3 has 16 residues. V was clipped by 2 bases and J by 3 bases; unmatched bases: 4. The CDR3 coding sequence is TGTGCCAGCAGCTTAGGACTAGCGGGCGTCTACAATGAGCAGTTCTTC. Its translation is CASSLGLAGVYNEQFF. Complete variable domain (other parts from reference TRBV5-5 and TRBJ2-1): DAGVTQSPTHLIKTRGQQVTLRCSPISGHKSVSWYQQVLGQGPQFIFQYYEKEERGRGNFPDRFSARQFPNYSSELNVNALLLGDSALYLCASSLGLAGVYNEQFFGPGTRLTVL.

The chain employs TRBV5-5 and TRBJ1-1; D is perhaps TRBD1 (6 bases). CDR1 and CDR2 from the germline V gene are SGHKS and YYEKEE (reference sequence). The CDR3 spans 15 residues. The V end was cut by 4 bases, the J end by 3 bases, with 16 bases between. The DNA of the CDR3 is TGTGCCAGCAGCCTACTACAGGGATGGGACACTGAAGCTTTCTTT. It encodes CASSLLQGWDTEAFF.

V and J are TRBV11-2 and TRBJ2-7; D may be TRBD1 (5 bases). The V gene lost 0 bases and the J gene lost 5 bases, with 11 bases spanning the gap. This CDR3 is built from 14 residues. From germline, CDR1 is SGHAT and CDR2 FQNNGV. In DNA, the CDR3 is TGTGCCAGCAGCTTAGAAGCAGGGTTCCACGAGCAGTACTTC. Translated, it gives CASSLEAGFHEQYF.

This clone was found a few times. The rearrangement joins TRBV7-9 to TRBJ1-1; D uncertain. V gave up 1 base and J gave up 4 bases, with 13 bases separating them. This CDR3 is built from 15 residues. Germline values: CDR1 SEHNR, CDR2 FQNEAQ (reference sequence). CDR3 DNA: TGTGCCAGCAGCTTAGTTCCCGGTCCAGGCACTGAAGCTTTCTTT. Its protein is CASSLVPGPGTEAFF. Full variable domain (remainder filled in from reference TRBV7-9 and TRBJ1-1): DTGVSQNPRHKITKRGQNVTFRCDPISEHNRLYWYRQTLGQGPEFLTYFQNEAQLEKSRLLSDRFSAERPKGSFSTLEIQRTEQGDSAMYLCASSLVPGPGTEAFFGQGTRLTVV.